This is a list of T cell receptor beta chains from one sample in a study of blood T cell repertoires in COVID-19. The method was immunoSEQ multiplex PCR; TCRdb's version includes in-frame clones alone and lacks a portion of them. The sample has approximately 230,000 clones, just over 85% seen once. Sequenced sample: PBMCs or T cells enriched from blood (not recorded which). These receptors all come from a man aged 18 to 29 who had recovered from COVID-19. Both conserved end residues are part of each CDR3. A D gene is named only where the DNA matches it firmly. Clone size is shown for a subset of rows, as once, few, many or a class of expanded clone.

>TRBV11-3|.|TRBJ2-2|once
TGTGCCAGCAGCACTCCAACCGGAGGGTACACCGACACCGGGGAGCTGTTTTTT
CASSTPTGGYTDTGELFF
>TRBV7-8|TRBD1|TRBJ1-1|.
TGTGCCAGCAGCTCCGAAAAGGACAGGGTGACTGAAGCTTTCTTT
CASSSEKDRVTEAFF
>TRBV6-1|.|TRBJ2-7|.
TGTGCCAGCAGTGAGGGGCTTTCCTACGAGCAGTACTTC
CASSEGLSYEQYF
>TRBV5-4|TRBD2|TRBJ2-7|.
TGTGCCAGCAGCTCTAGCGGGGGCCTCTCCTACGAGCAGTACTTC
CASSSSGGLSYEQYF
>TRBV27|TRBD1|TRBJ1-2|few
TGTGCCAGCAGTGGGACAGGGGGCGCAGACTATGGCTACACCTTC
CASSGTGGADYGYTF
>TRBV25-1|TRBD1|TRBJ1-4|.
TGTGCCAGTCGAGACAGGGGTAATGAAAAACTGTTTTTT
CASRDRGNEKLFF
>TRBV6-5|.|TRBJ2-7|.
TGTGCCAGCAGTTCTTTACAGCGGGCGTACGAGCAGTACTTC
CASSSLQRAYEQYF
>TRBV12-3/TRBV12-4|.|TRBJ1-1|once
TGTGCCAGCAGTCAGGGGAACACTGAAGCTTTCTTT
CASSQGNTEAFF
>TRBV18|TRBD1|TRBJ2-5|.
TGTGCCAGCACGAATCAACAGGGGGCTGGCCAAGAGACCCAGTACTTC
CASTNQQGAGQETQYF
>TRBV10-3|.|TRBJ2-1|.
TGTGCCATCAGTGATCAGACTAGGTACAATGAGCAGTTCTTC
CAISDQTRYNEQFF
>TRBV5-4|TRBD1|TRBJ2-7|.
TGTGCCAGCAGCTTCGGACAGGGGTACCACGAGCAGTACTTC
CASSFGQGYHEQYF
>TRBV28|.|TRBJ1-4|.
TGTGCCAGCAGTTTGGGGGGGAAGGGTGAAAAACTGTTTTTT
CASSLGGKGEKLFF
>TRBV5-1|.|TRBJ1-3|once
TGCGCCAGCAGCTACAACTCTGGAAACACCATATATTTT
CASSYNSGNTIYF
>TRBV19|TRBD1|TRBJ1-4|.
TGTGCCAGTAGTCCCCTCCCAGGACAGGGGGTCTACGAAAAACTGTTTTTT
CASSPLPGQGVYEKLFF
>TRBV7-2|TRBD1|TRBJ2-3|.
TGTGCCAGCGGGGTACAGGGGTCCCGCACAGATACGCAGTATTTT
CASGVQGSRTDTQYF
>TRBV14|.|TRBJ2-2|.
TGTGCCAGCAGCCAAGCCCTCACCGGGGAGCTGTTTTTT
CASSQALTGELFF
>TRBV7-9|.|TRBJ1-5|.
TGTGCCAGCAGCCCAGATCAGGGCTTTCAGCCCCAGCATTTT
CASSPDQGFQPQHF
>TRBV7-7|TRBD1|TRBJ2-3|.
TGTGCTAGCAGCCCACACGGACAGGGTATTAGCACAGATACGCAGTATTTT
CASSPHGQGISTDTQYF
>TRBV5-1|.|TRBJ2-5|.
TGCGCCAGCAGCTTGGGCTCGATACCCGCGGGGCAAGAGACCCAGTACTTC
CASSLGSIPAGQETQYF
>TRBV2|.|TRBJ1-3|.
TGTGCCAGCAGGACTTCCTCTGGAAACACCATATATTTT
CASRTSSGNTIYF
>TRBV7-2|TRBD2|TRBJ2-3|.
TGTGCCAGCAGCTTAGGGGTAGCGGGGGAGCAGGGTACGCAGTATTTT
CASSLGVAGEQGTQYF
>TRBV6-5|.|TRBJ1-2|few
TGTGCCAGCAGCTTACGGGAGTCGGAAGGCTACACCTTC
CASSLRESEGYTF
>TRBV4-1|.|TRBJ2-6|.
TGCGCCAGCAGCCAGGCGAAGGGAGCGGGTCTTAGCTCTGGGGCCAACGTCCTGACTTTC
CASSQAKGAGLSSGANVLTF
>TRBV5-1|.|TRBJ2-3|.
TGCGCCAGCAGCTTGGAGACAGTCACAGATACGCAGTATTTT
CASSLETVTDTQYF
>TRBV29-1|.|TRBJ1-1|.
TGCAGCGTCAACGAAGGAGCTGAAGCTTTCTTT
CSVNEGAEAFF
>TRBV5-1|TRBD2|TRBJ2-1|.
TGCGCCAGCAGCTTGGCGGCGGGAGGGCGGCCGGAAAATGAGCAGTTCTTC
CASSLAAGGRPENEQFF
>TRBV7-2|.|TRBJ2-1|.
TGTGCCAGCAGTCGCAGGGGAGCGGGGTCCTACAATGAGCAGTTCTTC
CASSRRGAGSYNEQFF
>TRBV12-3/TRBV12-4|.|TRBJ1-2|.
TGTGCCAGCAGCCCCCTTGAGTACTATGGCTACACCTTC
CASSPLEYYGYTF
>TRBV2|.|TRBJ1-2|once
TGTGCCAGCAGGTGGGACACCACAAACTCTGGCTACACCTTC
CASRWDTTNSGYTF
>TRBV12-5|.|TRBJ2-1|once
TGTGCTAGTGGTTTGGCCAATACAGGGTCCTACAATGAGCAGTTCTTC
CASGLANTGSYNEQFF
>TRBV27|TRBD1|TRBJ1-4|.
TGTGCCAGCAGTTGGACAGGGGAGAGGACTAATGAAAAACTGTTTTTT
CASSWTGERTNEKLFF
>TRBV5-1|.|TRBJ1-1|.
TGCGCCAGCAGCTTGGCGGCAGGGGCTAGCACTGAAGCTTTCTTT
CASSLAAGASTEAFF
>TRBV5-1|TRBD1|TRBJ1-5|.
TGCGCCAGCAGCTTGGACGGACAGGTCAATCAGCCCCAGCATTTT
CASSLDGQVNQPQHF
>TRBV13|.|TRBJ2-7|few
TGTGCCAGCAGCCTACAGGGTCCGGTCTACGAGCAGTACTTC
CASSLQGPVYEQYF
>TRBV12-5|.|TRBJ1-2|few
TGTGCTAGTGGTTCCTCAGGGAACTATGGCTACACCTTC
CASGSSGNYGYTF
>TRBV18|TRBD1|TRBJ1-2|.
TGTGCCAGCTCACCACCGGGACAGGGCCGCGGCTATGGCTACACCTTC
CASSPPGQGRGYGYTF
>TRBV5-1|TRBD2|TRBJ2-1|.
TGCGCCAGCGGCGGGACTAGCGGGAGGAATGAGCAGTTCTTC
CASGGTSGRNEQFF
>TRBV5-1|.|TRBJ2-7|.
TGCGCCAGCAGCTTGGGTAATGCGATCGAGCAGTACTTC
CASSLGNAIEQYF
>TRBV28|TRBD2|TRBJ2-7|once
TGTGCCAGCAGTCCTGGGGGGGAATCCTCCTACGAGCAGTACTTC
CASSPGGESSYEQYF
>TRBV6-5|.|TRBJ1-5|.
TGTGCCAGCAAGGCGGATAGCAATCAGCCCCAGCATTTT
CASKADSNQPQHF
>TRBV28|TRBD1|TRBJ1-2|.
TGTGCCAGCAGTACTGGACAGGGAGTGGGCTACACCTTC
CASSTGQGVGYTF
>TRBV27|TRBD1|TRBJ2-3|.
TGTGCCAGCAGTTTATCCGACAGGGGGCCAGATACGCAGTATTTT
CASSLSDRGPDTQYF
>TRBV6-5|.|TRBJ1-4|.
TGTGCCAGCAGTTACTCTATGAATGAAAAACTGTTTTTT
CASSYSMNEKLFF
>TRBV19|TRBD2|TRBJ2-1|few
TGTGCCAGTAGTATAGACTCGGGACTAGCGGGAAGGAATGAGCAGTTCTTC
CASSIDSGLAGRNEQFF
>TRBV7-2|TRBD1|TRBJ1-2|.
TGTGCCAGCAGCTTAACCGACAGGGGGGCTAGTGGCTACACCTTC
CASSLTDRGASGYTF
>TRBV4-2|.|TRBJ2-7|.
TGTGCCAGCAGCCTTCCTAGCGAAACCTACGAGCAGTACTTC
CASSLPSETYEQYF
>TRBV19|.|TRBJ2-7|.
TGTGCCAGTAGTCCGTCTAGCGAGACCTACGAGCAGTACTTC
CASSPSSETYEQYF
>TRBV29-1|.|TRBJ1-5|few
TGCAGCGTCGAGGCTGTTAGCCAGCCCCAGCATTTT
CSVEAVSQPQHF
>TRBV7-2|TRBD2|TRBJ2-5|.
TGTGCCAGCAGCTTGGTAGCGGGAGGAGGAGAGACCCAGTACTTC
CASSLVAGGGETQYF
>TRBV6-2/TRBV6-3|.|TRBJ2-2|.
TGTGCCAGCAGCCTTCAGGGGTTGAACACCGGGGAGCTGTTTTTT
CASSLQGLNTGELFF
>TRBV5-1|TRBD2|TRBJ2-1|.
TGCGCCAGCAGCTTGTCACTAGCGGGAGGGAATGAGCAGTTCTTC
CASSLSLAGGNEQFF
>TRBV2|.|TRBJ2-1|once
TGTGCCAGCCTGGTTGGGGCAGCAAATCTTGGGAATGAGCAGTTCTTC
CASLVGAANLGNEQFF
>TRBV20-1|.|TRBJ1-1|few
TGCAGACCGAGCGGGGGGGGTGAAGCTTTCTTT
CRPSGGGEAFF
>TRBV11-2|.|TRBJ2-1|.
TGTGCCAGCAGCGTAGAGTGGGGCCTTGAGCAGTTCTTC
CASSVEWGLEQFF
>TRBV18|TRBD1|TRBJ2-5|once
TGTGCCAGCTCACGGACAGGGGGCCAAGAGACCCAGTACTTC
CASSRTGGQETQYF